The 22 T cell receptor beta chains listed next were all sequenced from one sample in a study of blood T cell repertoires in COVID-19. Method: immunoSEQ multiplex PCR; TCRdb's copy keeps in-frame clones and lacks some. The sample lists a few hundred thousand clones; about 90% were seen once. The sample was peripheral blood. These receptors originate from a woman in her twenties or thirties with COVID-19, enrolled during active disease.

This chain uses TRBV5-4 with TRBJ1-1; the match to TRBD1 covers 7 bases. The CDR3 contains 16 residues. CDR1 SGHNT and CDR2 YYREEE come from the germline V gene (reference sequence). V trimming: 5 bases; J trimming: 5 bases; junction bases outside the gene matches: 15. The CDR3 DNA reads TGTGCCAGCAGTCCGGGGGTCGACAGGGTAATAACTGAAGCTTTCTTT. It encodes CASSPGVDRVITEAFF. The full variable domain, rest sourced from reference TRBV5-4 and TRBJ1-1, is ETGVTQSPTHLIKTRGQQVTLRCSSQSGHNTVSWYQQALGQGPQFIFQYYREEENGRGNFPPRFSGLQFPNYSSELNVNALELDDSALYLCASSPGVDRVITEAFFGQGTRLTVV.

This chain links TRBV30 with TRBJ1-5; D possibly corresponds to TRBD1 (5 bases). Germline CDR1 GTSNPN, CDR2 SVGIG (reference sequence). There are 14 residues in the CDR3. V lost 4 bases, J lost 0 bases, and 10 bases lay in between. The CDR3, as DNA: TGTGCCTGGAACTCAGGGAATAGCAATCAGCCCCAGCATTTT. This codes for CAWNSGNSNQPQHF.

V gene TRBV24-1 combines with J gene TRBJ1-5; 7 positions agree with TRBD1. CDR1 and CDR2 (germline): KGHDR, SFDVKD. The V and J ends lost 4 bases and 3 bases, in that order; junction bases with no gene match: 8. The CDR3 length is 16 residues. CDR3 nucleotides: TGTGCCACCAGTGACTCCGGGACAGCAAACAATCAGCCCCAGCATTTT. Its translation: CATSDSGTANNQPQHF.

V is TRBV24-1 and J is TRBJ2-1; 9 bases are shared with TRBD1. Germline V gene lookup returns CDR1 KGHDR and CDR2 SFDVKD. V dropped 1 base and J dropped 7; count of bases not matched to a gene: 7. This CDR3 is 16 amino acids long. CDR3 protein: CATSDFETGGMNEQFF. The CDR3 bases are TGTGCCACCAGTGATTTTGAGACAGGGGGTATGAATGAGCAGTTCTTC.

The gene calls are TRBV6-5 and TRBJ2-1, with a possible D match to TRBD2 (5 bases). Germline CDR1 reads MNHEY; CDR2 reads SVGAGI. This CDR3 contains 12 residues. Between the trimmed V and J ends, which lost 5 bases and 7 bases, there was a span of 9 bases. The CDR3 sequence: CASSNTRNEQFF. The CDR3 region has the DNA TGTGCCAGCAGTAACACTAGAAATGAGCAGTTCTTC.

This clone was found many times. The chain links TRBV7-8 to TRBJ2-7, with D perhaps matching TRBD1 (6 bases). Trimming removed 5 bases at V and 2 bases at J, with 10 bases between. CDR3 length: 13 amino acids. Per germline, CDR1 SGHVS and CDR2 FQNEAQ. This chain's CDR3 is CASSVGQTYEQYF. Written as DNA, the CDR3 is TGTGCCAGCAGCGTCGGACAGACCTACGAGCAGTACTTC.

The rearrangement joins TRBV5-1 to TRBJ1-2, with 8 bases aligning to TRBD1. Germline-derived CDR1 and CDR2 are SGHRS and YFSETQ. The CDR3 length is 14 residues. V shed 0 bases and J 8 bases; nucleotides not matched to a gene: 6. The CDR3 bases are TGCGCCAGCAGCTTGGGCAGGGGGCAAGAAGGCTACACCTTC. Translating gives CASSLGRGQEGYTF. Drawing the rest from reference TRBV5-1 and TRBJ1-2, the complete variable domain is KAGVTQTPRYLIKTRGQQVTLSCSPISGHRSVSWYQQTPGQGLQFLFEYFSETQRNKGNFPGRFSGRQFSNSRSEMNVSTLELGDSALYLCASSLGRGQEGYTFGSGTRLTVV.

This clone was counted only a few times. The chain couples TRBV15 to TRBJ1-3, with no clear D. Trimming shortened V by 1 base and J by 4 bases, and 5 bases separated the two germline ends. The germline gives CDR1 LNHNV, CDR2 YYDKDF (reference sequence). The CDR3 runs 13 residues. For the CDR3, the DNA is TGTGCCACCAGCAGAGTCGTGGGAAACACCATATATTTT. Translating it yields CATSRVVGNTIYF.

The CDR3 sequence: CASSYGTSRYNEQFF. The CDR3 DNA follows: TGTGCCAGCAGTTACGGGACTAGCAGATACAATGAGCAGTTCTTC. The chain couples TRBV6-2 or TRBV6-3 to TRBJ2-1; 9 bases agree with TRBD2. Germline trimming cut 2 bases from V and 4 bases from J; bases unmatched to any gene: 3. CDR3 length: 15 residues. From germline, CDR1 is MNHEY and CDR2 SVGEGT.

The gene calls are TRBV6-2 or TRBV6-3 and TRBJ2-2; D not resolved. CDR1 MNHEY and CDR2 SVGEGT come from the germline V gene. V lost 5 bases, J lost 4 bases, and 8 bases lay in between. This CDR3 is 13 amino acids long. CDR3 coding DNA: TGTGCCAGCAGTCTTAGCTTCACCGGGGAGCTGTTTTTT. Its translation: CASSLSFTGELFF.

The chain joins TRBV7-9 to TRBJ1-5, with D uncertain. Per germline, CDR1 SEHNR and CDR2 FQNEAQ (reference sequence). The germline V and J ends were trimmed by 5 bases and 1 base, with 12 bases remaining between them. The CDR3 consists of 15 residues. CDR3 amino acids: CASSPGVSSNQPQHF. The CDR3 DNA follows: TGTGCCAGCAGCCCCGGGGTGAGCAGCAATCAGCCCCAGCATTTT.

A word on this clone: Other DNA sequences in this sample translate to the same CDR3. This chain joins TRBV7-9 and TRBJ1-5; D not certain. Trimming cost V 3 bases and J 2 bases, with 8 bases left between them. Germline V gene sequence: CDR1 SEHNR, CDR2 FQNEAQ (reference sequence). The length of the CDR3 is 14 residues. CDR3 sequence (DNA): TGTGCCAGCAGCTTGTCCGGGGGCAATCAGCCCCAGCATTTT. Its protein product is CASSLSGGNQPQHF.

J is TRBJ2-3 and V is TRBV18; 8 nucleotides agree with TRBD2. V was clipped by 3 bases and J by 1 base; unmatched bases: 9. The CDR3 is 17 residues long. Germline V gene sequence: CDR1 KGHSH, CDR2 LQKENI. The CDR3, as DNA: TGTGCCAGCTCACCGGCGACGGGGGGGTACGGCACAGATACGCAGTATTTT. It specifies CASSPATGGYGTDTQYF.

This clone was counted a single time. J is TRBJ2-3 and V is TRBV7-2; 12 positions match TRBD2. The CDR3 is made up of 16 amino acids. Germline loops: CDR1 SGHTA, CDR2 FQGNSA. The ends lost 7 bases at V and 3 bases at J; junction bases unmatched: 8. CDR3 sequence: CASTGFLAGGTDTQYF. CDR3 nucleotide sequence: TGTGCCAGCACCGGGTTTCTAGCGGGAGGGACAGATACGCAGTATTTT.

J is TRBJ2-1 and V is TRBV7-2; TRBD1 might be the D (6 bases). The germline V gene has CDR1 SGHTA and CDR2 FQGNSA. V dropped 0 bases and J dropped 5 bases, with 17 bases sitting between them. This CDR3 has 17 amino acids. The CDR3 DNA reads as TGTGCCAGCAGCTTAGCCCCTACAGGGTTTTTGGACAATGAGCAGTTCTTC. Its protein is CASSLAPTGFLDNEQFF.

Written as DNA, the CDR3 is TGTGCCAGCAGCCAAGGAGCAGCGGGAGGAACAGATACGCAGTATTTT. It translates to CASSQGAAGGTDTQYF. This rearrangement joins TRBV14 to TRBJ2-3; 9 bases align to TRBD2. The J segment lost 3 bases and the V segment lost 1 base, leaving 5 bases of the junction unmatched. Germline V CDR1 and CDR2: SGHDN, FVKESK. The CDR3 runs 16 residues.

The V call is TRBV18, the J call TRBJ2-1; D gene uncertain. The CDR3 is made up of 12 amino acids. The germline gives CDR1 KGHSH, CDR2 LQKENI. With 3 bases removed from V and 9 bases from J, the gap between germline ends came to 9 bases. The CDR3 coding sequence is TGTGCCAGCTCACCGCGTCATCCTGAGCAGTTCTTC. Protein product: CASSPRHPEQFF.

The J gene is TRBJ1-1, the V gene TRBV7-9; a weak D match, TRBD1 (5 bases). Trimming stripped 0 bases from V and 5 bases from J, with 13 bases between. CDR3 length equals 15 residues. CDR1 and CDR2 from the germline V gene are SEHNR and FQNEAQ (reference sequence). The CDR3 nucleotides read TGTGCCAGCAGCTTAGCGGGGCAGCCTTCTACTGAAGCTTTCTTT. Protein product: CASSLAGQPSTEAFF.

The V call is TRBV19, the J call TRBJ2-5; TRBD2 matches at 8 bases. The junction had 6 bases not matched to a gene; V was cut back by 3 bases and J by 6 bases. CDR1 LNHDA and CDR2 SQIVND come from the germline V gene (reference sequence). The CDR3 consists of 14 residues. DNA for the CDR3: TGTGCCAGTAGTATGGCTTTAGCGGGAAAGACCCAGTACTTC. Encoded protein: CASSMALAGKTQYF.

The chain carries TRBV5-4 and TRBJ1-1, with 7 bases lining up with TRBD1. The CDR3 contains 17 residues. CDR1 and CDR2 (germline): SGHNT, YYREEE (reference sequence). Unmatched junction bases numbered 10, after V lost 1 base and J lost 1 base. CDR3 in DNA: TGTGCCAGCAGCTTGCGGATTACAGGGGACAGGAACACTGAAGCTTTCTTT. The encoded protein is CASSLRITGDRNTEAFF.

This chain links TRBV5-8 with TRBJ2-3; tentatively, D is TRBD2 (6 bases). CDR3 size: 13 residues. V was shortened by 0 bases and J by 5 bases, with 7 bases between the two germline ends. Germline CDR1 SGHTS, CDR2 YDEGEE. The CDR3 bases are TGTGCCAGCAGCTTGGTGGGGGGAGATACGCAGTATTTT. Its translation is CASSLVGGDTQYF.

The CDR3 protein is CASSLSGQGGKETQYF. CDR3 coding DNA: TGTGCCAGCAGTTTATCGGGACAGGGGGGGAAAGAGACCCAGTACTTC. V is TRBV27 and J is TRBJ2-5; 11 nucleotides agree with TRBD1. J lost 3 bases, V lost 0 bases, and 3 bases had no gene match. The CDR3 contains 16 residues. Germline lookup yields CDR1 MNHEY and CDR2 SMNVEV (reference sequence).